These 30 T cell receptor beta chains share one sample of origin, sequenced in a study of breast tumors, draining lymph nodes, adjacent tissues. TCRdb passed the multiplex PCR reads through MiXCR, listing each CDR3 protein once. This table has 60,000 to 65,000 distinct CDR3 sequences, less than 75% appearing once. Sequencing was performed on breast tumor tissue. These receptors were taken from a female donor with breast cancer. Some clones in this sample may be carry-over from other donors' samples.

The chain recombines TRBV7-8 with TRBJ2-5, with 16 nucleotides matching TRBD2. The CDR3 has 18 residues. In germline, CDR1 is SGHVS, CDR2 FQNEAQ. V trimming: 2 bases; J trimming: 4 bases; junction bases outside the gene matches: 7. Here the CDR3 reads CASSLRGLAGGPVETQYF. CDR3 DNA: TGTGCCAGCAGCTTAAGGGGACTAGCGGGGGGGCCTGTAGAGACCCAGTACTTC.

This clonotype occurred once. The CDR3 bases are TGTGCCAGCAGCCAATCCGCAGGGGGCACCGGGGAGCTGTTTTTT. Protein: CASSQSAGGTGELFF. The gene calls are TRBV4-2 and TRBJ2-2, with TRBD1 matching 7 bases. There are 15 residues in the CDR3. J lost 4 bases, V lost 2 bases, and 4 bases had no gene match. Per the germline V gene, CDR1 is LGHNA and CDR2 is YNFKEQ.

The table lists this clonotype with a count of one. This chain joins TRBV4-3 and TRBJ2-1; D not resolved. V lost 0 bases and J 3 bases, leaving 12 bases between the germline ends. This CDR3 spans 16 amino acids. Per the germline V gene, CDR1 is LGHNA and CDR2 is YSLEER. The chain's CDR3 is CASSQEHSPIYNEQFF. In DNA, the CDR3 is TGCGCCAGCAGCCAAGAGCACTCCCCTATCTACAATGAGCAGTTCTTC.

At least ten counts were recorded for this clonotype. The V and J genes are TRBV7-3 and TRBJ2-1, with TRBD1 identical over 8 bases. The CDR3 has 14 residues. Trimming took 3 bases from V and 6 from J; bases not matched to a gene: 4. In germline, CDR1 is SGHTA, CDR2 FQGTGA. This CDR3 is CASSLETGVNEQFF. In nucleotides, the CDR3 is TGTGCCAGCAGCTTGGAGACAGGGGTCAATGAGCAGTTCTTC. Variable domain in full (rest from reference TRBV7-3 and TRBJ2-1): GAGVSQTPSNKVTEKGKYVELRCDPISGHTALYWYRQSLGQGPEFLIYFQGTGAADDSGLPNDRFFAVRPEGSVSTLKIQRTERGDSAVYLCASSLETGVNEQFFGPGTRLTVL.

This clonotype showed up many times. CDR3 coding DNA: TGTGCCAGCTCCCTCCGACAGGATGGTTCCTACGAGCAGTACTTC. This gives the protein CASSLRQDGSYEQYF. This chain connects TRBV18 to TRBJ2-7, with D maybe TRBD1 (6 bases). The CDR3 contains 15 residues. Trimming shortened V by 6 bases and J by 1 base, and 16 bases separated the two germline ends. Germline V lookup: CDR1 KGHSH, CDR2 LQKENI. Together with reference TRBV18 and TRBJ2-7, the CDR3 gives the full variable domain: NAGVMQNPRHLVRRRGQEARLRCSPMKGHSHVYWYRQLPEEGLKFMVYLQKENIIDESGMPKERFSAEFPKEGPSILRIQQVVRGDSAAYFCASSLRQDGSYEQYFGPGTRLTVT.

To note about this clonotype: Being one base from a much bigger clone, this may be a read error. The chain recombines TRBV18 with TRBJ1-1; D gene unclear. The CDR3 extends over 13 amino acids. The V gene's germline CDR1 is KGHSH and CDR2 LQKENI. CDR3 DNA: TGTGCCAGCTCACCAAAGGGAAACACTGAAGCTTGCTTT. Its translation: CASSPKGNTEACF.

This chain links TRBV5-8 with TRBJ2-1; 8 nucleotides line up with TRBD2. V trimming: 9 bases; J trimming: 12 bases; junction bases outside the gene matches: 11. Germline V gene data show CDR1 as SGHTS and CDR2 as YDEGEE. The CDR3 consists of 12 residues. The CDR3 is CATGGVESGQFF. CDR3 nucleotides: TGTGCCACCGGGGGGGTAGAGTCGGGGCAGTTCTTC.

This clonotype was detected ten times or more. This rearrangement joins TRBV15 to TRBJ1-5; the match to TRBD1 covers 8 bases. V lost 2 bases, J lost 13 bases, and 13 bases stayed unmatched. The CDR3 extends over 15 amino acids. The germline V gene has CDR1 LNHNV and CDR2 YYDKDF (reference sequence). CDR3 nucleotides: TGTGCCACCAGCAGACCGACAGGGGCAAGCAGTTCGCAGCATTTT. It yields the protein CATSRPTGASSSQHF.

This clonotype has ten or more counts. This rearrangement joins TRBV5-8 to TRBJ2-2, with TRBD2 identical over 7 bases. Germline V CDR1 and CDR2: SGHTS, YDEGEE. The length of the CDR3 is 14 residues. V lost 2 bases and J lost 6; bases outside the gene matches: 4. This CDR3 is CASSFQTSPGELFF. CDR3 bases: TGTGCCAGCAGCTTCCAGACTAGCCCCGGGGAGCTGTTTTTT. Using reference TRBV5-8 and TRBJ2-2 for the parts outside the CDR3, the full variable domain is EAGVTQSPTHLIKTRGQQATLRCSPISGHTSVYWYQQALGLGLQFLLWYDEGEERNRGNFPPRFSGRQFPNYSSELNVNALELEDSALYLCASSFQTSPGELFFGEGSRLTVL.

The V gene is TRBV12-3 or TRBV12-4, the J gene TRBJ1-6; no definite D call. Trimming removed 3 bases at V and 8 bases at J, with 11 bases between. The CDR3 is 14 amino acids. The CDR3 here is CASSLAGGDSPLHF. The CDR3 DNA reads as TGTGCCAGCAGTTTGGCGGGAGGTGATTCACCCCTCCACTTT.

This clonotype was observed at least ten times. The chain has TRBV19 and TRBJ1-6; TRBD1 matches at 8 bases. Germline V gives CDR1 LNHDA, CDR2 SQIVND (reference sequence). V shed 9 bases, J shed 3 bases, and the junction held 7 bases outside the gene matches. The CDR3 runs to 15 residues. CDR3 coding DNA: TGTGCCAGCTCAGCAGGGGGCAGCTATAATTCACCCCTCCACTTT. This encodes CASSAGGSYNSPLHF.

The V and J genes are TRBV4-3 and TRBJ2-6; no clear D. This CDR3 comprises 17 residues. The germline V and J ends were trimmed by 0 bases and 6 bases, with 15 bases remaining between them. The V gene's germline CDR1 is LGHNA and CDR2 YSLEER. The CDR3 spells CASSQETGKVSANVLTF. The CDR3 DNA reads TGCGCCAGCAGCCAAGAGACGGGTAAGGTGTCGGCCAACGTCCTGACTTTC.

This clonotype has a count of ten or more. The chain uses TRBV2 and TRBJ2-1; 16 nucleotides align to TRBD2. Germline trimming cut 6 bases from V and 8 bases from J; bases unmatched to any gene: 4. The CDR3 loop spans 15 amino acids. The V gene's germline CDR1 is SNHLY and CDR2 FYNNEI. CDR3 amino acids: CASRSGLAGGYEQFF. CDR3 in DNA: TGTGCCAGCAGATCGGGACTAGCGGGAGGGTATGAGCAGTTCTTC.

The CDR3 DNA reads TGCAGTGCCCCGGACGACAGGGACAAACTGTTTTTT. Amino acids: CSAPDDRDKLFF. The V gene is TRBV20-1, the J gene TRBJ1-4, with 7 bases identical to TRBD1. CDR3 length: 12 amino acids. V trimming: 6 bases; J trimming: 11 bases; junction bases outside the gene matches: 9. In germline, CDR1 is DFQATT, CDR2 SNEGSKA (reference sequence).

The V gene is TRBV10-3, the J gene TRBJ1-2; D is perhaps TRBD1 (5 bases). CDR3 length: 13 residues. The V end lost 2 bases, the J end lost 6 bases, and 10 bases lay between the germline ends. CDR1 ENHRY and CDR2 SYGVKD come from the germline V gene. The CDR3 region is CAISEGGYNGYTF. The CDR3 DNA reads as TGTGCCATCAGTGAGGGGGGTTACAATGGCTACACCTTC.

This chain uses TRBV29-1 with TRBJ1-2, with no clear D. Germline-derived CDR1 and CDR2 are SQVTM and ANQGSEA. CDR3 length: 14 residues. V was cut by 4 bases and J by 3 bases, with 15 bases left in between. The CDR3 here is CSVGGCDGDYGYTF. The CDR3 DNA sequence: TGCAGCGTTGGGGGTTGCGACGGCGACTATGGCTACACCTTC.

This clonotype was recorded many times. This chain's CDR3 is CASNRDAYSNQPQHF. DNA for the CDR3: TGTGCCAGCAACCGGGACGCGTATAGCAATCAGCCCCAGCATTTT. V and J are TRBV6-2 or TRBV6-3 and TRBJ1-5; D possibly corresponds to TRBD1 (5 bases). Trimming cost V 7 bases and J 0 bases, with 13 bases left between them. The CDR3 runs to 15 residues. From germline, CDR1 is MNHEY and CDR2 SVGEGT.

In nucleotides, the CDR3 is TGTGCCATCAGTACGAGGGACCGTACAGATACGCAGTATTTT. Translated: CAISTRDRTDTQYF. The chain employs TRBV10-3 and TRBJ2-3; the D gene could be TRBD1 or TRBD2 (5 bases each). This CDR3 contains 14 residues. Germline CDR1 is ENHRY and CDR2 is SYGVKD. V lost 5 bases and J 3 bases, leaving 12 bases between the germline ends.

The chain links TRBV5-1 to TRBJ2-1; D is ambiguous. V lost 2 bases, J lost 1 base, and 7 bases lay in between. CDR3 length equals 14 residues. Germline V gene lookup returns CDR1 SGHRS and CDR2 YFSETQ. CDR3 bases: TGCGCCAGCAGCTTCGGCGAGTCCTACAATGAGCAGTTCTTC. This encodes CASSFGESYNEQFF.

The chain combines TRBV7-2 with TRBJ1-4, with D perhaps matching TRBD1 (5 bases). The V and J ends lost 1 base and 8 bases respectively, with 14 bases between them. The germline V gene has CDR1 SGHTA and CDR2 FQGNSA. The CDR3 runs 15 residues. The DNA for the CDR3 is TGTGCCAGCAGCTTAGTAGCGGGGTGGGACGAAAAACTGTTTTTT. Its protein is CASSLVAGWDEKLFF.

This clonotype was found a few times. The chain carries TRBV11-2 and TRBJ2-7; 8 bases fit TRBD2. The germline CDR1 and CDR2 sequences are SGHAT and FQNNGV. The CDR3 sequence is 14 residues long. V trimming: 1 base; J trimming: 4 bases; junction bases outside the gene matches: 3. The CDR3 reads CASSLVLAAYEQYF. CDR3 nucleotides: TGTGCCAGCAGCTTAGTACTAGCGGCGTACGAGCAGTACTTC.

The chain couples TRBV15 to TRBJ2-3; 8 bases are shared with TRBD1. This CDR3 region has 14 residues. J lost 8 bases, V lost 3 bases, and 7 bases had no gene match. Germline CDR1 LNHNV, CDR2 YYDKDF (reference sequence). The CDR3 region is CATSRAGQASTQYF. DNA for the CDR3: TGTGCCACCAGCAGGGCGGGACAGGCCAGTACGCAGTATTTT.

V and J are TRBV24-1 and TRBJ1-5; D may be TRBD1 (5 bases). The CDR3 is 12 residues long. Trimming took 8 bases from V and 4 from J, leaving 8 bases between them. Germline CDR1 and CDR2: KGHDR and SFDVKD. The CDR3 region has the DNA TGTGCCACCATGGGGCGAAATCAGCCCCAGCATTTT. It specifies CATMGRNQPQHF.

The V call is TRBV20-1, the J call TRBJ1-2; 7 bases map to TRBD1. Germline-derived CDR1 and CDR2 are DFQATT and SNEGSKA (reference sequence). This CDR3 comprises 14 residues. After removal of 0 bases from V and 4 bases from J, the junction contained 5 bases not matched to a gene. CDR3 DNA sequence: TGCAGTGCTAGAGATACACAGGGGTTCTATGGCTACACCTTC. This translates into CSARDTQGFYGYTF.

V gene TRBV6-2 or TRBV6-3 combines with J gene TRBJ1-2, with 7 bases aligning to TRBD1. J lost 4 bases, V lost 4 bases, and 3 bases had no gene match. Per the germline V gene, CDR1 is MNHEY and CDR2 is SVGEGT. The length of the CDR3 is 13 residues. The CDR3 loop is CASSSRDSYGYTF. The CDR3 DNA reads as TGTGCCAGCAGTTCGAGGGACAGCTATGGCTACACCTTC.

This sequence joins TRBV20-1 and TRBJ1-2; D is unclear. With 4 bases removed from V and 3 bases from J, the gap between germline ends came to 0 bases. The CDR3 is 9 amino acids. CDR1 DFQATT and CDR2 SNEGSKA come from the germline V gene (reference sequence). CDR3 in amino acids: CSANYGYTF. The CDR3 nucleotides read TGCAGTGCTAACTATGGCTACACCTTC.

The J gene is TRBJ2-5, the V gene TRBV7-3; 10 bases fit TRBD1. The V and J ends lost 2 bases and 3 bases, in that order; junction bases with no gene match: 9. The CDR3 is 17 amino acids. Germline V gene sequence: CDR1 SGHTA, CDR2 FQGTGA. DNA of the CDR3: TGTGCCAGCAGCTTAGCACCTGTTGGGACAGGGGAAGAGACCCAGTACTTC. Translating it yields CASSLAPVGTGEETQYF.

The genes are TRBV29-1 and TRBJ2-2; D not certain. Trimming pared 4 bases from V and 4 bases from J, leaving 7 bases between. There are 12 residues in the CDR3. Germline CDR1 reads SQVTM; CDR2 reads ANQGSEA. The CDR3: CSVVGSTGELFF. DNA of the CDR3: TGCAGCGTTGTTGGAAGCACCGGGGAGCTGTTTTTT.

About this clonotype: A clone one base away is much larger, so this may be a read error. This rearrangement joins TRBV18 to TRBJ2-1; D possibly corresponds to TRBD2 (6 bases). This CDR3 contains 18 residues. Germline CDR1 reads KGHSH; CDR2 reads LQKENI. Between the trimmed V and J ends, which lost 2 bases and 7 bases, there was a span of 24 bases. CDR3 in DNA: TGTGCCAGCTCACCAATCGTCCGGGCAGGGCGGGGTAAGAATGAGCAGTTCTTC. Translated, it gives CASSPIVRAGRGKNEQFF. Filled out from reference TRBV18 and TRBJ2-1, the complete variable domain reads NAGVMQNPRHLVRRRGQEARLRCSPMKGHSHVYWYRQLPEEGLKFMVYLQKENIIDESGMPKERFSAEFPKEGPSILRIQQVVRGDSAAYFCASSPIVRAGRGKNEQFFGPGTRLTVL.

This clonotype was detected ten times or more. The J gene is TRBJ1-3, the V gene TRBV11-2; the match to TRBD1 covers 7 bases. This CDR3 spans 15 amino acids. Germline trimming cut 3 bases from V and 2 bases from J; bases unmatched to any gene: 4. Germline V CDR1 and CDR2: SGHAT, FQNNGV. The CDR3 protein is CASSFDRVTGNTIYF. The CDR3 bases are TGTGCCAGCAGCTTTGACAGGGTGACTGGAAACACCATATATTTT. Based on the CDR3 plus reference TRBV11-2 and TRBJ1-3, the full variable domain is EAGVAQSPRYKIIEKRQSVAFWCNPISGHATLYWYQQILGQGPKLLIQFQNNGVVDDSQLPKDRFSAERLKGVDSTLKIQPAKLEDSAVYLCASSFDRVTGNTIYFGEGSWLTVV.